The present entry profiles one T cell receptor beta chain with its context. The sample belongs to a study of T cell responses to AZD1222 COVID-19 vaccine. The CDR3 is made up of 11 amino acids. Trimming took off 7 bases at V and 3 bases at J, with 10 bases between the two ends. Germline assignment: CDR1 GTSNPN and CDR2 SVGIG (reference sequence). Method: immunoSEQ multiplex PCR; TCRdb's copy keeps in-frame clones and lacks some. The listing records more than 110,000 clones. The source of this sequence is an adult in good health. The sample comprised peripheral blood. The chain joins TRBV30 to TRBJ2-7; no definite D call. Here the CDR3 reads CASWEGYEQYF. For the CDR3, the DNA is TGTGCCTCCTGGGAAGGCTACGAGCAGTACTTC.